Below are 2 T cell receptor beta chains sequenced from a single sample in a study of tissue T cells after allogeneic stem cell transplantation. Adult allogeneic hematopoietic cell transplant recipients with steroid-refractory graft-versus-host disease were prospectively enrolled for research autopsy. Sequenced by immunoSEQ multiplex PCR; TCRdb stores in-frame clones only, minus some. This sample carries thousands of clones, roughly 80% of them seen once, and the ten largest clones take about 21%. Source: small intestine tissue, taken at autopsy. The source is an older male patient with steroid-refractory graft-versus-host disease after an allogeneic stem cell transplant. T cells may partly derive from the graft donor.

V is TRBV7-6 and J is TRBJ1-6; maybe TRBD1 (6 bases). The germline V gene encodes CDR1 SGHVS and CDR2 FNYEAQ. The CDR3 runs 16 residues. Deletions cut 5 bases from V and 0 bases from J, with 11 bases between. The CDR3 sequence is CASSLQGSSYNSPLHF. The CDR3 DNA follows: TGTGCCAGCAGCCTTCAGGGGAGCTCCTATAATTCACCCCTCCACTTT.

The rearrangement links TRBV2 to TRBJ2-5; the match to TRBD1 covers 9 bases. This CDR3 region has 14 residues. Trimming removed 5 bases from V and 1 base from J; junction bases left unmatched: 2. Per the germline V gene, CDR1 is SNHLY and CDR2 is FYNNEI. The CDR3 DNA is TGTGCCAGCAGTCGGGACAGGGCCCAAGAGACCCAGTACTTC. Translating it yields CASSRDRAQETQYF.